The next 24 T cell receptor beta chains were all read from a single sample in a study of CD8 T cells in ankylosing spondylitis. No antigen is known for these receptors. In TCRdb, the 5' RACE reads were re-called with MiXCR into one record per CDR3 protein. The repertoire holds 100,000 to 150,000 distinct CDR3 sequences, with roughly 17% as singletons. General observations from the study: Blood from ankylosing spondylitis patients appeared to carry a characteristic roughly 8-variant TCR beta motif.

The sequenced material came from blood, either unsorted or a sorted T cell fraction (not recorded which). Receptor source: a male donor with ankylosing spondylitis.

The chain links TRBV7-9 to TRBJ1-1; the D gene is possibly TRBD1 (6 bases). Trimming took 6 bases from V and 7 from J, leaving 15 bases between them. The CDR3 length is 13 residues. Germline V gene data show CDR1 as SEHNR and CDR2 as FQNEAQ (reference sequence). The chain's CDR3 is CASRNRDTFEAFF. CDR3 nucleotides: TGTGCCAGCAGGAACCGGGACACCTTTGAAGCTTTCTTT. Complete variable domain (other parts from reference TRBV7-9 and TRBJ1-1): DTGVSQNPRHKITKRGQNVTFRCDPISEHNRLYWYRQTLGQGPEFLTYFQNEAQLEKSRLLSDRFSAERPKGSFSTLEIQRTEQGDSAMYLCASRNRDTFEAFFGQGTRLTVV.

There are a few counts of this clonotype. This sequence joins TRBV20-1 and TRBJ2-1; the D gene is possibly TRBD2 (5 bases). The CDR3 spans 13 residues. Germline V lookup: CDR1 DFQATT, CDR2 SNEGSKA (reference sequence). V lost 5 bases to trimming and J lost 3 bases, with 11 bases between them. This chain's CDR3 is CSAAQRNYNEQFF. The CDR3 nucleotides are TGCAGTGCTGCCCAGCGGAACTACAATGAGCAGTTCTTC.

This clonotype was seen ten or more times. The chain is built from TRBV29-1 and TRBJ2-7; possibly TRBD1 for D (6 bases). V was trimmed by 7 bases and J by 3 bases, leaving 10 bases between them. CDR1 is SQVTM and CDR2 is ANQGSEA in the germline V gene. This CDR3 region has 11 residues. The CDR3 is CSASGVYEQYF. The CDR3 nucleotides are TGCAGCGCCTCAGGGGTCTACGAGCAGTACTTC.

This clonotype has only a few counts. V and J are TRBV20-1 and TRBJ1-5, with D possibly being TRBD1 (5 bases). V lost 2 bases, J lost 5 bases, and 10 bases lay in between. The CDR3 has 13 residues. Germline CDR1 and CDR2: DFQATT and SNEGSKA (reference sequence). CDR3 loop: CSARPTEYQPQHF. The CDR3 DNA is TGCAGTGCTAGACCGACAGAGTATCAGCCCCAGCATTTT.

V and J are TRBV27 and TRBJ2-7; D uncertain. The germline V gene encodes CDR1 MNHEY and CDR2 SMNVEV (reference sequence). The CDR3 length is 14 residues. V lost 5 bases to trimming and J lost 3 bases, with 14 bases between them. CDR3 protein: CASSPTGRSYEQYF. CDR3 bases: TGTGCCAGCAGTCCCACCGGACGGAGCTACGAGCAGTACTTC.

A few counts support this clonotype. V and J are TRBV7-9 and TRBJ2-1, with a possible D match to TRBD1 (7 bases). Trimming removed 6 bases at V and 0 bases at J, with 12 bases between. Per germline, CDR1 SEHNR and CDR2 FQNEAQ (reference sequence). This CDR3 region has 15 residues. CDR3 in amino acids: CASSPQGGSYNEQFF. Written as DNA, the CDR3 is TGTGCCAGCAGTCCTCAGGGGGGCTCCTACAATGAGCAGTTCTTC.

The V and J genes are TRBV7-9 and TRBJ2-5, with D perhaps TRBD1 or TRBD2 (5 bases each). V was cut by 4 bases and J by 2 bases, with 11 bases left in between. Per germline, CDR1 SEHNR and CDR2 FQNEAQ (reference sequence). The CDR3 loop spans 14 amino acids. The CDR3 spells CASSSGPVQETQYF. CDR3 DNA: TGTGCCAGCAGCTCGGGACCAGTACAAGAGACCCAGTACTTC.

The rearrangement uses TRBV5-6 and TRBJ1-5; D gene uncertain. The germline gives CDR1 SGHDT, CDR2 YYEEEE. The CDR3 consists of 16 residues. Trimming stripped 0 bases from V and 3 bases from J, with 13 bases between. The CDR3 is CASSLGGGRLNQPQHF. The CDR3 bases are TGTGCCAGCAGCTTGGGTGGAGGGCGTCTCAATCAGCCCCAGCATTTT.

In this sample, this clonotype turned up a few times. This rearrangement joins TRBV11-2 to TRBJ2-3; D gene ambiguous. Between the trimmed V and J ends, which lost 1 base and 0 bases, there was a span of 8 bases. Germline V gene sequence: CDR1 SGHAT, CDR2 FQNNGV. The CDR3 totals 15 residues. CDR3 coding DNA: TGTGCCAGCAGCTTAGCGATCTCTAGCACAGATACGCAGTATTTT. This sequence encodes CASSLAISSTDTQYF.

V usage is TRBV7-9 and J usage is TRBJ1-2; D gene ambiguous. Looked up from germline, CDR1 is SEHNR and CDR2 is FQNEAQ (reference sequence). V lost 5 bases and J lost 3, with 7 bases in between. This CDR3 spans 12 amino acids. CDR3 region: CASSAGDYGYTF. The CDR3 bases are TGTGCCAGCAGCGCAGGAGACTATGGCTACACCTTC.

The chain links TRBV27 to TRBJ2-7; TRBD2 matches 16 bases. This CDR3 spans 17 amino acids. Per the germline V gene, CDR1 is MNHEY and CDR2 is SMNVEV (reference sequence). V lost 9 bases to trimming and J lost 7 bases; unmatched junction nucleotides: 15. CDR3 in amino acids: CASTPGLAGGPRWEQYF. CDR3 sequence (DNA): TGTGCCAGTACTCCGGGACTAGCGGGAGGGCCCCGCTGGGAGCAGTACTTC.

This clonotype has ten or more counts. V gene TRBV14 combines with J gene TRBJ1-1; 8 bases match TRBD1. The CDR3 is 15 amino acids. Germline values: CDR1 SGHDN, CDR2 FVKESK. V dropped 2 bases and J dropped 4; count of bases not matched to a gene: 6. The CDR3 region has the DNA TGTGCCAGCAGCCAACAGGGGGCATTGGCCACTGAAGCTTTCTTT. Encoded protein: CASSQQGALATEAFF. The whole variable domain, filled in from reference TRBV14 and TRBJ1-1, reads EAGVTQFPSHSVIEKGQTVTLRCDPISGHDNLYWYRRVMGKEIKFLLHFVKESKQDESGMPNNRFLAERTGGTYSTLKVQPAELEDSGVYFCASSQQGALATEAFFGQGTRLTVV.

In this sample, this clonotype turned up a few times. The rearrangement joins TRBV4-1 to TRBJ2-4; unclear D gene. Trimming took off 1 base at V and 0 bases at J, with 10 bases between the two ends. The length of the CDR3 is 16 residues. Per germline, CDR1 MGHRA and CDR2 YSYEKL. The DNA for the CDR3 is TGCGCCAGCAGCCAAGGTCTAGGGAAAGCCAAAAACATTCAGTACTTC. Protein sequence: CASSQGLGKAKNIQYF.

This clonotype has a handful of counts. The V and J genes are TRBV20-1 and TRBJ2-7, with 11 bases identical to TRBD1. The CDR3 is made up of 14 amino acids. Germline loops: CDR1 DFQATT, CDR2 SNEGSKA (reference sequence). J was trimmed by 7 bases and V by 0 bases; bases with no gene match: 5. CDR3 protein: CSAREWDRGWEQYF. The CDR3 coding sequence is TGCAGTGCTAGAGAATGGGACAGGGGGTGGGAGCAGTACTTC.

The table lists this clonotype with a few counts. This chain joins TRBV7-2 and TRBJ2-3; 8 bases are a match to TRBD2. The CDR3 is 22 residues long. Germline CDR1 is SGHTA and CDR2 is FQGNSA. The junction had 33 bases not matched to a gene; V was cut back by 6 bases and J by 7 bases. The CDR3 DNA reads TGTGCCAGCAGTCCCCGCATGGGTAAATCGAGGACTAGCTCGCTTATAGATCATACGCAGTATTTT. Translating it yields CASSPRMGKSRTSSLIDHTQYF.

The CDR3 spells CASSLWGTSGVNEQYF. The DNA for the CDR3 is TGTGCCAGCAGTTTATGGGGGACTAGCGGGGTCAACGAGCAGTACTTC. J is TRBJ2-7 and V is TRBV27, with 13 bases aligning to TRBD2. Germline CDR1 and CDR2: MNHEY and SMNVEV (reference sequence). This CDR3 spans 16 amino acids. With V trimmed by 1 base and J by 5 bases, 5 bases remained unmatched.

This clonotype has only a few counts. V gene TRBV29-1 combines with J gene TRBJ2-2, with TRBD1 matching 7 bases. Looked up from germline, CDR1 is SQVTM and CDR2 is ANQGSEA. The CDR3 totals 15 residues. V lost 6 bases and J lost 7; bases outside the gene matches: 14. The CDR3: CSVTRPDRAGGELFF. DNA of the CDR3: TGCAGCGTCACTCGCCCAGACAGGGCCGGCGGGGAGCTGTTTTTT.

The chain has TRBV12-3 or TRBV12-4 and TRBJ2-3; TRBD2 aligns across 8 bases. This CDR3 has 12 amino acids. Written as DNA, the CDR3 is TGTGCATCAGGACTAGCCTCAGATACGCAGTATTTT. It is translated as CASGLASDTQYF.

This clonotype was seen once. CDR3 bases: TGTGCCAGTAGACAACAGGGGCTCGGCAATCAGCCCCAGCATTTT. It translates to CASRQQGLGNQPQHF. The chain employs TRBV28 and TRBJ1-5, with TRBD1 matching 7 bases. The V gene end was trimmed by 9 bases and the J gene end by 2 bases; junction bases not matched to a gene: 10. The CDR3 covers 15 residues. Germline loops: CDR1 MDHEN, CDR2 SYDVKM.

This clonotype has more than one count but fewer than ten. The CDR3 sequence: CASSQTGGYEQYF. CDR3 DNA sequence: TGTGCCAGCAGCCAAACAGGGGGGTACGAGCAGTACTTC. The chain uses TRBV5-6 and TRBJ2-7, with TRBD1 identical over 8 bases. The CDR3 is made up of 13 amino acids. The junction had 4 bases not matched to a gene; V was cut back by 4 bases and J by 4 bases. Germline V gives CDR1 SGHDT, CDR2 YYEEEE.

This clonotype was seen more than once but under ten times. J is TRBJ1-5 and V is TRBV27; 10 nucleotides agree with TRBD1. The CDR3 runs 13 residues. Per germline, CDR1 MNHEY and CDR2 SMNVEV (reference sequence). Trimming took 6 bases from V and 11 from J; bases not matched to a gene: 7. The chain's CDR3 is CASSFGTGETQHF. CDR3 nucleotide sequence: TGTGCCAGCAGCTTTGGGACAGGGGAGACCCAGCATTTT.

This clonotype has more than one count but fewer than ten. The gene calls are TRBV11-2 and TRBJ1-1; no clear D gene. V gave up 5 bases and J gave up 0 bases, with 22 bases separating them. The CDR3 is 18 amino acids. The germline V gene encodes CDR1 SGHAT and CDR2 FQNNGV. CDR3 sequence reads: CASSTHLIHTNMNTEAFF. CDR3 nucleotides: TGTGCCAGCAGCACCCACCTAATACACACGAATATGAACACTGAAGCTTTCTTT.

The chain couples TRBV2 to TRBJ2-1; 10 bases are shared with TRBD2. The ends lost 1 base at V and 6 bases at J; junction bases unmatched: 6. This CDR3 spans 16 amino acids. From germline, CDR1 is SNHLY and CDR2 FYNNEI. The CDR3 region has the DNA TGTGCCAGCAGTGAAGAGGCTAGCGGGAGTCTCAATGAGCAGTTCTTC. Translated: CASSEEASGSLNEQFF.

This clonotype has just a few counts. This rearrangement joins TRBV6-5 to TRBJ2-2; D gene unclear. There are 16 residues in the CDR3. In germline, CDR1 is MNHEY, CDR2 SVGAGI. The V end lost 0 bases, the J end lost 5 bases, and 13 bases lay between the germline ends. In DNA form, the CDR3 reads TGTGCCAGCAGTTACTCGACCCTGATCTTTACCGGGGAGCTGTTTTTT. As protein: CASSYSTLIFTGELFF.